This entry lists 24 T cell receptor beta chains sequenced from one sample in a study of cytomegalovirus exposure and HLA in healthy donors. The study ran its PCR with 60 Vbeta and 13 Jbeta primers. Assay used: immunoSEQ multiplex PCR; TCRdb lists only in-frame clones, some missing. Across some 43,000 clones, the top ten clones capture under 2% of the sample. Sequences were obtained from PBMCs. The receptor source for this set is a woman in her 30s in good health and CMV-seronegative.

The rearrangement joins TRBV5-1 to TRBJ2-1; TRBD2 is a possible D gene (5 bases). The length of the CDR3 is 11 residues. The V and J ends lost 5 bases and 8 bases respectively, with 8 bases between them. Per the germline V gene, CDR1 is SGHRS and CDR2 is YFSETQ. The CDR3 DNA sequence: TGCGCCAGCAGGGAGAGGGATGAGCAGTTCTTC. Protein sequence: CASRERDEQFF. Supplemented by reference TRBV5-1 and TRBJ2-1, the full variable domain reads KAGVTQTPRYLIKTRGQQVTLSCSPISGHRSVSWYQQTPGQGLQFLFEYFSETQRNKGNFPGRFSGRQFSNSRSEMNVSTLELGDSALYLCASRERDEQFFGPGTRLTVL.

Written as DNA, the CDR3 is TGCAGCGCCCAGGCAGGAAACACAGATACGCAGTATTTT. Its translation is CSAQAGNTDTQYF. The V call is TRBV29-1, the J call TRBJ2-3, with D unclear. V was cut by 7 bases and J by 2 bases, with 13 bases left in between. Germline CDR1 is SQVTM and CDR2 is ANQGSEA. This CDR3 has 13 amino acids.

V usage is TRBV18 and J usage is TRBJ2-1; 12 bases are shared with TRBD2. Losses at the gene ends were 1 base for V and 7 bases for J; bases not matched to a gene: 8. The CDR3 covers 17 residues. CDR1 and CDR2 from the germline V gene are KGHSH and LQKENI. Written as DNA, the CDR3 is TGTGCCAGCTCACCACGGACTAGCGGGACGCCCGGAAATGAGCAGTTCTTC. Translating it yields CASSPRTSGTPGNEQFF.

The V gene is TRBV30, the J gene TRBJ1-1; D ambiguous. In germline, CDR1 is GTSNPN, CDR2 SVGIG (reference sequence). V lost 3 bases and J 1 base, leaving 9 bases between the germline ends. This CDR3 region has 13 residues. CDR3 protein: CAWSLPGNTEAFF. The CDR3, as DNA: TGTGCCTGGAGCCTTCCGGGGAACACTGAAGCTTTCTTT.

This chain uses TRBV18 with TRBJ2-1; 14 bases map to TRBD2. The V gene's germline CDR1 is KGHSH and CDR2 LQKENI. The CDR3 runs 17 residues. Trimming at V came to 6 bases and at J to 4 bases, leaving 8 bases not matched to a gene. The DNA of the CDR3 is TGTGCCAGCTCCCACAACCGACTAGCGGGAGGGTACAATGAGCAGTTCTTC. This sequence encodes CASSHNRLAGGYNEQFF.

This chain uses TRBV4-1 with TRBJ2-1; 9 nucleotides match TRBD2. The CDR3 extends over 17 amino acids. Germline CDR1 reads MGHRA; CDR2 reads YSYEKL. V trimming: 4 bases; J trimming: 2 bases; junction bases outside the gene matches: 9. The CDR3: CASSRDPASGTYNEQFF. The CDR3 DNA follows: TGCGCCAGCAGCCGAGACCCTGCTAGCGGGACCTACAATGAGCAGTTCTTC.

This chain connects TRBV29-1 to TRBJ1-2; no definite D call. V was pared by 3 bases and J by 7 bases, with 9 bases between. Germline CDR1 reads SQVTM; CDR2 reads ANQGSEA. The CDR3 has 11 residues. CDR3 region: CSVDIGSGYTF. CDR3 sequence (DNA): TGCAGCGTTGATATTGGCAGTGGCTACACCTTC.

V usage is TRBV5-1 and J usage is TRBJ2-7; 7 bases map to TRBD2. V lost 2 bases to trimming and J lost 4 bases; unmatched junction nucleotides: 12. There are 16 residues in the CDR3. Germline V gene sequence: CDR1 SGHRS, CDR2 YFSETQ. Written as DNA, the CDR3 is TGCGCCAGCAGCTTACTTGCTAGCGGAGCCAAATACGAGCAGTACTTC. Amino acids: CASSLLASGAKYEQYF.

The V call is TRBV19, the J call TRBJ2-2; no clear D. CDR3 length: 13 residues. Trimming stripped 2 bases from V and 7 bases from J, with 8 bases between. Per the germline V gene, CDR1 is LNHDA and CDR2 is SQIVND (reference sequence). The CDR3, as DNA: TGTGCCAGTAGTATATCTAGAGGCGGGGAGCTGTTTTTT. It is translated as CASSISRGGELFF.

V is TRBV6-5 and J is TRBJ1-5; 8 bases map to TRBD1. CDR1 and CDR2 (germline): MNHEY, SVGAGI. Trimming removed 8 bases from V and 3 bases from J; junction bases left unmatched: 6. This CDR3 spans 14 amino acids. DNA for the CDR3: TGTGCCAGCCGACGGACAGGGATCAATCAGCCCCAGCATTTT. This translates into CASRRTGINQPQHF.

The chain has TRBV4-3 and TRBJ1-2, with 8 bases identical to TRBD1. The V and J ends lost 1 base and 6 bases, in that order; junction bases with no gene match: 4. This CDR3 contains 14 residues. Germline CDR1 LGHNA, CDR2 YSLEER. CDR3 protein: CASSQVDRGDGYTF. Here the CDR3 DNA reads TGCGCCAGCAGCCAAGTAGACAGGGGTGATGGCTACACCTTC.

This chain uses TRBV19 with TRBJ1-2; D ambiguous. The CDR3 covers 14 residues. V was trimmed by 6 bases and J by 0 bases, leaving 11 bases between them. Germline lookup yields CDR1 LNHDA and CDR2 SQIVND (reference sequence). The CDR3 loop is CASSHVRSNYGYTF. CDR3 nucleotides: TGTGCCAGTAGCCACGTGAGGTCTAACTATGGCTACACCTTC.

The rearrangement uses TRBV27 and TRBJ2-7; TRBD1 matches 7 bases. The CDR3 is 14 amino acids. Germline V lookup: CDR1 MNHEY, CDR2 SMNVEV (reference sequence). After removal of 5 bases from V and 6 bases from J, the junction contained 10 bases not matched to a gene. The CDR3 DNA sequence: TGTGCCAGCAGTCACCGCGATAACAGGGGCGAGCAGTACTTC. It is translated as CASSHRDNRGEQYF.

The gene calls are TRBV7-6 and TRBJ1-5; D remains unclear. The CDR3 has 17 amino acids. Trimming removed 2 bases from V and 0 bases from J, with 14 bases in between. CDR1 SGHVS and CDR2 FNYEAQ come from the germline V gene. CDR3 amino acids: CASSLLGGDNSNQPQHF. In DNA form, the CDR3 reads TGTGCCAGCAGCTTACTCGGCGGGGATAATAGCAATCAGCCCCAGCATTTT.

The chain is built from TRBV6-6 and TRBJ2-7, with D perhaps TRBD1 (6 bases). Germline V gene data show CDR1 as MNHNY and CDR2 as SVGAGI (reference sequence). Trimming stripped 8 bases from V and 3 bases from J, with 14 bases between. There are 13 residues in the CDR3. In DNA form, the CDR3 reads TGTGCCAGCGGTAGGACAGCTCGCTACGAGCAGTACTTC. Its protein is CASGRTARYEQYF.

V and J are TRBV4-1 and TRBJ2-7; 13 bases are shared with TRBD2. This CDR3 spans 17 amino acids. Trimming took 1 base from V and 6 from J; bases not matched to a gene: 9. The germline gives CDR1 MGHRA, CDR2 YSYEKL. CDR3 in amino acids: CASSQAGTSGNRGEQYF. In DNA form, the CDR3 reads TGCGCCAGCAGCCAAGCCGGGACTAGCGGGAATAGAGGCGAGCAGTACTTC.

CDR3 residues: CASRQGTYSNQPQHF. The CDR3 DNA is TGTGCCAGCAGGCAGGGGACCTATAGCAATCAGCCCCAGCATTTT. The V and J genes are TRBV6-1 and TRBJ1-5; a weak D match, TRBD1 (6 bases). This CDR3 is 15 amino acids long. V was cut by 6 bases and J by 0 bases, with 12 bases left in between. Germline CDR1 and CDR2: MNHNS and SASEGT.

The chain has TRBV10-3 and TRBJ2-5; maybe TRBD1 (6 bases). Between the trimmed V and J ends, which lost 3 bases and 7 bases, there was a span of 15 bases. The CDR3 is 14 residues long. CDR1 ENHRY and CDR2 SYGVKD come from the germline V gene. CDR3 DNA: TGTGCCATCAGTGACAGACAGGAGAGGGGGACCCAGTACTTC. Amino acids: CAISDRQERGTQYF.

The chain is built from TRBV18 and TRBJ1-2; a weak D match, TRBD1 (6 bases). In germline, CDR1 is KGHSH, CDR2 LQKENI. The length of the CDR3 is 15 residues. Trimming took off 3 bases at V and 1 base at J, with 12 bases between the two ends. The CDR3 loop is CASSPGGPGNYGYTF. The CDR3 nucleotides read TGTGCCAGCTCACCCGGGGGGCCTGGTAACTATGGCTACACCTTC.

The gene calls are TRBV12-5 and TRBJ2-1; D not resolved. V was cut by 6 bases and J by 8 bases, with 8 bases left in between. Germline loops: CDR1 LGHNT, CDR2 FRNRAP. The CDR3 runs 11 residues. The CDR3 DNA sequence: TGTGCTAGTGGCTACGGTCATGAGCAGTTCTTC. Its protein product is CASGYGHEQFF.

V usage is TRBV4-1 and J usage is TRBJ2-7; TRBD2 matches at 9 bases. From germline, CDR1 is MGHRA and CDR2 YSYEKL. The CDR3 has 16 residues. Trimming cost V 3 bases and J 2 bases; bases outside gene matches: 8. For the CDR3, the DNA is TGCGCCAGCAGCCATTTAGCGGGAGAGCGCACCTACGAGCAGTACTTC. Its protein is CASSHLAGERTYEQYF.

CDR3 amino acids: CASGQYEGEAFF. In nucleotides, the CDR3 is TGTGCTAGTGGTCAGTATGAGGGTGAAGCTTTCTTT. This chain connects TRBV12-5 to TRBJ1-1, with D unclear. The CDR3 sequence is 12 residues long. V shed 5 bases and J shed 7 bases, with 11 bases lying between them. Per the germline V gene, CDR1 is LGHNT and CDR2 is FRNRAP.

This sequence joins TRBV7-9 and TRBJ2-2; maybe TRBD2 (6 bases). The ends were cut back, 3 bases at V and 2 bases at J, with 16 bases in the middle. This CDR3 contains 17 residues. Germline-derived CDR1 and CDR2 are SEHNR and FQNEAQ (reference sequence). The CDR3 DNA sequence: TGTGCCAGCAGCTTGATTCCGATAGCGGCAAACACCGGGGAGCTGTTTTTT. As protein: CASSLIPIAANTGELFF. The entire variable domain, with the rest obtained from reference TRBV7-9 and TRBJ2-2, is as follows: DTGVSQNPRHKITKRGQNVTFRCDPISEHNRLYWYRQTLGQGPEFLTYFQNEAQLEKSRLLSDRFSAERPKGSFSTLEIQRTEQGDSAMYLCASSLIPIAANTGELFFGEGSRLTVL.

The chain combines TRBV28 with TRBJ2-5; 11 nucleotides align to TRBD2. V gave up 5 bases and J gave up 11 bases; unmatched junction bases: 7. The CDR3 is made up of 13 amino acids. CDR1 and CDR2 from the germline V gene are MDHEN and SYDVKM. The CDR3 loop reads CASSPGLAAEQYF. The CDR3, as DNA: TGTGCCAGCAGTCCGGGACTAGCGGCTGAGCAGTACTTC.